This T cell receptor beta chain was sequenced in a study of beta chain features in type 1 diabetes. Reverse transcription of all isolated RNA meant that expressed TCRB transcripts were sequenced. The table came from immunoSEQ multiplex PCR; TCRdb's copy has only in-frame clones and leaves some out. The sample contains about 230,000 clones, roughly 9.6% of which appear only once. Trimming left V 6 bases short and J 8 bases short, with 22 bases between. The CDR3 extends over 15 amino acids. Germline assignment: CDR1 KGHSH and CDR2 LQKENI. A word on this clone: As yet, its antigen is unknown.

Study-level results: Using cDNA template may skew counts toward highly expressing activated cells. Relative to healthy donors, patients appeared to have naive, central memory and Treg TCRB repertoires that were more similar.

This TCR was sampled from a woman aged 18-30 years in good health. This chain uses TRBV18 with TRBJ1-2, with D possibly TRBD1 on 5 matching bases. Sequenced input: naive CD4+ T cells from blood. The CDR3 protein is CASSNKRTGGNGYTF. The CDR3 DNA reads TGTGCCAGCTCGAACAAGAGAACCGGGGGGAACGGCTACACCTTC.